The present T cell receptor (beta chain) was sequenced within a study of blood T cell repertoires in COVID-19. Assay: immunoSEQ multiplex PCR; the TCRdb copy retains only in-frame clones and omits some. The table lists around 100,000 clones, just over 90% of them singletons. V dropped 6 bases and J dropped 7; count of bases not matched to a gene: 16. This CDR3 region has 18 residues. Germline CDR1 reads SGDLS; CDR2 reads YYNGEE. The source of this sequence is a man aged 60-69 years with acute or convalescent COVID-19. The material sequenced was peripheral blood. This chain connects TRBV9 to TRBJ2-6; 10 bases are shared with TRBD1. The chain's CDR3 is CASTGGQGPLNPANVLTF. DNA of the CDR3: TGTGCCAGCACGGGGGGACAGGGGCCGCTCAATCCCGCCAACGTCCTGACTTTC.